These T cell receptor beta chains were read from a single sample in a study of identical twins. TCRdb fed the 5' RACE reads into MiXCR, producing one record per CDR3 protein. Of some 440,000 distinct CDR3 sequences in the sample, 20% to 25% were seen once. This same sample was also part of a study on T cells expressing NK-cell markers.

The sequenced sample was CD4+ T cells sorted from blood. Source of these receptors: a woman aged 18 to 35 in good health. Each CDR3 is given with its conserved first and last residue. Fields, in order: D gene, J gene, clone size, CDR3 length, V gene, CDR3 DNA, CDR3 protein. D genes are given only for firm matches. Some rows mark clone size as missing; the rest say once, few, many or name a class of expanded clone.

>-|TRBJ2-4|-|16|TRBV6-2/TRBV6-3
TGTGCCAGCAGTTCTCTGTTGTCTCTAGCCAAAAACATTCAGTACTTC
CASSSLLSLAKNIQYF
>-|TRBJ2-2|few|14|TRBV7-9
TGTGCCAGCAGCCCAACTAGGTCTGCCGGGGAGCTGTTTTTT
CASSPTRSAGELFF
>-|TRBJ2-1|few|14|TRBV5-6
TGTGCCAGCATCAAAAGACTTGGGTACAATGAGCAGTTCTTC
CASIKRLGYNEQFF
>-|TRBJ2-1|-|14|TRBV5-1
TGCGCCAGCGCTCCGGGACCAGTTCTGTATGAGCAGTTCTTC
CASAPGPVLYEQFF
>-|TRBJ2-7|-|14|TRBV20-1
TGCAGTGCTACCGGGCCCTTAGGGTCCTACGAGCAGTACTTC
CSATGPLGSYEQYF
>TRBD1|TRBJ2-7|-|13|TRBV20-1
TGCAGTGCCCTTCGACAGGGGGCGATCGAGCAGTACTTC
CSALRQGAIEQYF
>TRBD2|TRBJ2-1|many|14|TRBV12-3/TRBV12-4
TGTGCGGTTACGGGAGGGCCATCCTACAATGAGCAGTTCTTC
CAVTGGPSYNEQFF
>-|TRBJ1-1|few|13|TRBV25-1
TGTGCCAGCACGTCCGGGGGTAGTCCTGAAGCTTTCTTT
CASTSGGSPEAFF
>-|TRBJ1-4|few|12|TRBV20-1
TGCAGTGCTGGGAGGCGGGGGGAAAAACTGTTTTTT
CSAGRRGEKLFF
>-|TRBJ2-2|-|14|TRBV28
TGTGCCAGCAGTTTTGGGAGATACACCGGGGAGCTGTTTTTT
CASSFGRYTGELFF
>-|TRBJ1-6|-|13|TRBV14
TGTGCCAGCAGCCAAGTTCGTAATTCACCCCTCCACTTT
CASSQVRNSPLHF
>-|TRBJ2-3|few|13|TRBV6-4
TGTGCCAGCAGTGACTCGATACGGAATACGCAGTATTTT
CASSDSIRNTQYF
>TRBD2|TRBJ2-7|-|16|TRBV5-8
TGTGCCAGCAGCCGGGAAGCGGGGGGGCTCTCCTACGAGCAGTACTTC
CASSREAGGLSYEQYF
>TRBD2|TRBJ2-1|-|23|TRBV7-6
TGTGCCAGCAGCTTAGGTCGGGCCCAACCGGGACTAGCGGGACCAAGCTCCTACAATGAGCAGTTCTTC
CASSLGRAQPGLAGPSSYNEQFF